The 19 T cell receptor beta chains below come from one sample, sequenced in a study of cytomegalovirus exposure and HLA in healthy donors. The PCR made use of 60 Vbeta and 13 Jbeta primers. Some clones are missing from TCRdb's copy, which holds only in-frame ones; the method was immunoSEQ multiplex PCR. Its table records 100,000 to 150,000 clones. The sample was PBMCs. All receptors come from a man younger than 35 in good health and CMV-seronegative.

The chain links TRBV6-5 to TRBJ2-3; TRBD1 matches 7 bases. The CDR3 extends over 15 amino acids. Germline CDR1 MNHEY, CDR2 SVGAGI. V lost 7 bases, J lost 1 base, and 8 bases stayed unmatched. CDR3 sequence reads: CASTQRGGRTDTQYF. The DNA for the CDR3 is TGTGCCAGCACCCAGAGAGGGGGCCGCACAGATACGCAGTATTTT.

The chain joins TRBV7-3 to TRBJ1-2; 7 nucleotides align to TRBD1. Per the germline V gene, CDR1 is SGHTA and CDR2 is FQGTGA. After removal of 5 bases from V and 4 bases from J, the junction contained 10 bases not matched to a gene. The CDR3 consists of 15 residues. The CDR3 loop is CASSLPGTAVYGYTF. CDR3 coding DNA: TGTGCCAGCAGCCTACCCGGGACAGCCGTCTATGGCTACACCTTC.

V and J are TRBV4-1 and TRBJ2-7; 10 bases fit TRBD2. This CDR3 is 16 amino acids long. Germline V gene sequence: CDR1 MGHRA, CDR2 YSYEKL. J gave up 6 bases and V 3 bases, and 11 bases lay outside the gene matches. CDR3 region: CASSQGLLAGAGEQYF. CDR3 nucleotide sequence: TGCGCCAGCAGCCAGGGTTTGCTAGCGGGAGCCGGCGAGCAGTACTTC.

The chain employs TRBV5-4 and TRBJ2-3; maybe TRBD1 (6 bases). Germline values: CDR1 SGHNT, CDR2 YYREEE (reference sequence). Trimming left V 2 bases short and J 2 bases short, with 15 bases between. CDR3 size: 16 residues. Written as DNA, the CDR3 is TGTGCCAGCAGCTTCTTCGAAGGGGGTTACACAGATACGCAGTATTTT. It encodes CASSFFEGGYTDTQYF.

V gene TRBV6-5 combines with J gene TRBJ1-3; TRBD1 agrees at 10 bases. Trimming took 2 bases from V and 2 from J; bases not matched to a gene: 3. This CDR3 has 16 amino acids. Germline V gene data show CDR1 as MNHEY and CDR2 as SVGAGI. CDR3 in amino acids: CASSYTGTGAGNTIYF. CDR3 nucleotides: TGTGCCAGCAGTTACACCGGGACAGGGGCTGGAAACACCATATATTTT.

A remark on this clone: This same CDR3 is encoded by further DNA sequences in the sample. The chain is built from TRBV5-1 and TRBJ1-5, with TRBD1 identical over 7 bases. J lost 1 base, V lost 0 bases, and 1 base had no gene match. The germline gives CDR1 SGHRS, CDR2 YFSETQ. The CDR3 sequence is 15 residues long. The CDR3: CASSLDRGSNQPQHF. Here the CDR3 DNA reads TGCGCCAGCAGCTTGGACAGGGGCAGCAATCAGCCCCAGCATTTT. Combining the CDR3 with reference TRBV5-1 and TRBJ1-5 gives the whole variable domain KAGVTQTPRYLIKTRGQQVTLSCSPISGHRSVSWYQQTPGQGLQFLFEYFSETQRNKGNFPGRFSGRQFSNSRSEMNVSTLELGDSALYLCASSLDRGSNQPQHFGDGTRLSIL.

J is TRBJ1-1 and V is TRBV5-1, with D possibly TRBD1 on 5 matching bases. V was trimmed by 4 bases and J by 1 base, leaving 17 bases between them. This CDR3 is built from 16 residues. The germline CDR1 and CDR2 sequences are SGHRS and YFSETQ. The CDR3 spells CASSPGHALGNTEAFF. DNA for the CDR3: TGCGCCAGCAGCCCCGGACACGCCCTCGGGAACACTGAAGCTTTCTTT.

The gene calls are TRBV18 and TRBJ2-7; a possible D gene is TRBD2 (5 bases). Trimming removed 6 bases from V and 3 bases from J, with 15 bases in between. Germline CDR1 reads KGHSH; CDR2 reads LQKENI. There are 14 residues in the CDR3. The CDR3 bases are TGTGCCAGCTCCCCCATCCGGGGTGGCTACGAGCAGTACTTC. Amino acid sequence: CASSPIRGGYEQYF. Filled out from reference TRBV18 and TRBJ2-7, the complete variable domain reads NAGVMQNPRHLVRRRGQEARLRCSPMKGHSHVYWYRQLPEEGLKFMVYLQKENIIDESGMPKERFSAEFPKEGPSILRIQQVVRGDSAAYFCASSPIRGGYEQYFGPGTRLTVT.

The CDR3 region has the DNA TGTGCCAGCTCACTAGCGGCAAGCACAGATACGCAGTATTTT. It is translated as CASSLAASTDTQYF. V gene TRBV18 combines with J gene TRBJ2-3, with D maybe TRBD2 (6 bases). The ends were cut back, 4 bases at V and 0 bases at J, with 8 bases in the middle. This CDR3 has 14 residues. Germline lookup yields CDR1 KGHSH and CDR2 LQKENI.

The V and J genes are TRBV18 and TRBJ1-2, with a weak D call TRBD1 (5 bases). V gave up 5 bases and J gave up 6 bases, with 10 bases separating them. There are 12 residues in the CDR3. The germline V gene encodes CDR1 KGHSH and CDR2 LQKENI. The DNA for the CDR3 is TGTGCCAGCTCAGCTGGGGCGGATGGCTACACCTTC. Translating gives CASSAGADGYTF.

The chain is built from TRBV5-1 and TRBJ2-7; D possibly corresponds to TRBD1 (6 bases). This CDR3 comprises 15 residues. V lost 4 bases and J lost 0, with 14 bases in between. The germline CDR1 and CDR2 sequences are SGHRS and YFSETQ. The CDR3 here is CASSRAKGVSYEQYF. The CDR3 coding sequence is TGCGCCAGCAGCCGGGCGAAGGGGGTCTCCTACGAGCAGTACTTC.

The rearrangement uses TRBV29-1 and TRBJ2-5; 7 bases are shared with TRBD1. In germline, CDR1 is SQVTM, CDR2 ANQGSEA. V lost 6 bases, J lost 5 bases, and 12 bases stayed unmatched. The CDR3 covers 14 residues. The CDR3 sequence: CSVRGQTRSETQYF. The CDR3 bases are TGCAGCGTAAGGGGACAGACACGGTCCGAGACCCAGTACTTC.

This chain joins TRBV6-6 and TRBJ1-1; D gene uncertain. The CDR3 is 13 amino acids. V was cut by 6 bases and J by 7 bases, with 15 bases left in between. Germline V CDR1 and CDR2: MNHNY, SVGAGI (reference sequence). The CDR3 DNA reads TGTGCCAGCAGCTTCCTTGGACGGGATGAAGCTTTCTTT. It is translated as CASSFLGRDEAFF.

V usage is TRBV13 and J usage is TRBJ2-2; 8 nucleotides agree with TRBD1. The junction had 7 bases not matched to a gene; V was cut back by 6 bases and J by 4 bases. Germline values: CDR1 PRHDT, CDR2 FYEKMQ (reference sequence). The CDR3 has 15 amino acids. CDR3 DNA: TGTGCCAGCAGTATCCGGGACAGGAGCACCGGGGAGCTGTTTTTT. Residues: CASSIRDRSTGELFF.

V and J are TRBV6-5 and TRBJ2-3; 8 positions agree with TRBD2. Germline trimming cut 2 bases from V and 1 base from J; bases unmatched to any gene: 5. This CDR3 region has 16 residues. CDR1 MNHEY and CDR2 SVGAGI come from the germline V gene. The CDR3 sequence: CASSYGLGLGTDTQYF. The DNA for the CDR3 is TGTGCCAGCAGTTACGGACTGGGACTAGGCACAGATACGCAGTATTTT.

The chain is built from TRBV6-1 and TRBJ2-1, with D possibly TRBD2 on 5 matching bases. Germline V gene lookup returns CDR1 MNHNS and CDR2 SASEGT. The CDR3 is 13 amino acids. Trimming took off 10 bases at V and 7 bases at J, with 17 bases between the two ends. In DNA form, the CDR3 reads TGTGCCACGCTTTTCAGCGGTTGGAATGAGCAGTTCTTC. It codes for CATLFSGWNEQFF.

The chain recombines TRBV5-4 with TRBJ1-1; 8 bases fit TRBD1. V trimming: 3 bases; J trimming: 10 bases; junction bases outside the gene matches: 14. This CDR3 is built from 15 residues. The germline CDR1 and CDR2 sequences are SGHNT and YYREEE (reference sequence). CDR3 region: CASSSSGQGGDRAFF. CDR3 in DNA: TGTGCCAGCAGCTCATCCGGACAGGGAGGAGATCGAGCTTTCTTT.

The V and J genes are TRBV7-2 and TRBJ1-3; no definite D call. In germline, CDR1 is SGHTA, CDR2 FQGNSA. Trimming took 2 bases from V and 8 from J, leaving 10 bases between them. The CDR3 loop spans 13 amino acids. CDR3 residues: CASSLRLADTIYF. The CDR3 DNA reads TGTGCCAGCAGCTTACGCCTAGCCGACACCATATATTTT.

The CDR3 loop is CASSPIDGGGLAKNIQYF. CDR3 nucleotide sequence: TGTGCCAGCAGCCCGATTGATGGTGGCGGTTTAGCCAAAAACATTCAGTACTTC. This sequence joins TRBV27 and TRBJ2-4; D not resolved. This CDR3 region has 18 residues. CDR1 is MNHEY, CDR2 SMNVEV, per germline (reference sequence). Trimming removed 6 bases from V and 0 bases from J, with 21 bases in between.